The TCR beta chain described here comes from a study of Graves' ophthalmopathy and Graves' hyperthyroidism. Beta-chain TCR CDR3 regions were amplified from RNA transcripts. The first round was an RT-PCR with HTBI primers, and the second round was a multiplex PCR. From the multiplex PCR reads, TCRdb called clonotypes with MiXCR, one entry per CDR3 protein. The data show roughly 500,000 distinct CDR3 sequences, with about an eighth seen just once and more than 8.5% held by the top ten. Regarding the study as a whole: Ophthalmopathy progression was predicted by the model at around 70% sensitivity and 72% to 75% specificity.

Enrollment excluded any patients with other autoimmune diseases, uncontrolled infections, pregnancy or lactation. This clonotype was seen at least ten times. The antigen remains undetermined. The specimen was blood. This TCR derives from a young woman with Graves' ophthalmopathy.

CDR3 region: CASSLGTGRGLTLAKNIQYF. For the CDR3, the DNA is TGTGCCAGCAGTCTGGGGACAGGGCGAGGTCTCACTCTAGCCAAAAACATTCAGTACTTC. This chain uses TRBV12-3 or TRBV12-4 with TRBJ2-4; 9 bases match TRBD1. With 5 bases clipped from V and 0 bases from J, the junction kept 17 bases outside the gene matches. The CDR3 is made up of 20 amino acids.